These 12 T cell receptor beta chains were all obtained from the same sample, sequenced in a study of T-cell reconstitution after alpha-beta-depleted transplantation in children. Preparation of the TCRbeta library involved a method that used unique molecular identifiers. TCRdb re-analysed the PCR reads in MiXCR, keeping a single row per CDR3 protein. Of about 600,000 distinct CDR3 sequences in the sample, 10% to 13% were seen once. The material was PBMCs from the stem cell graft donor, obtained from the stem cell graft. The receptor source for this set is a human donor who donated a stem cell graft to a child with acute myeloid leukemia.

In this sample, this clonotype turned up a few times. The CDR3 reads CSVETGPEETQYF. As DNA, the CDR3 is TGCAGCGTTGAGACAGGGCCCGAGGAGACCCAGTACTTC. The chain carries TRBV29-1 and TRBJ2-5; 7 positions agree with TRBD1. This CDR3 comprises 13 residues. In germline, CDR1 is SQVTM, CDR2 ANQGSEA. V dropped 3 bases and J dropped 5; count of bases not matched to a gene: 6.

This clonotype occurred a few times. The J gene is TRBJ1-1, the V gene TRBV7-2, with no clear D. V was trimmed by 9 bases and J by 1 base, leaving 15 bases between them. CDR3 length equals 14 residues. Germline V lookup: CDR1 SGHTA, CDR2 FQGNSA. The CDR3, as DNA: TGTGCCAGTCGACCGTCCGCACAGAACACTGAAGCTTTCTTT. Encoded protein: CASRPSAQNTEAFF.

J is TRBJ1-5 and V is TRBV7-8, with a possible D match to TRBD1 (5 bases). Between the trimmed V and J ends, which lost 5 bases and 3 bases, there was a span of 17 bases. The CDR3 totals 16 residues. Per the germline V gene, CDR1 is SGHVS and CDR2 is FQNEAQ. The CDR3 coding sequence is TGTGCCAGCAGCGTCATGCAGGGCCCCTACAATCAGCCCCAGCATTTT. Its translation is CASSVMQGPYNQPQHF.

This clonotype was seen a handful of times. The chain combines TRBV6-2 or TRBV6-3 with TRBJ2-1; D possibly corresponds to TRBD2 (6 bases). CDR3 length: 14 residues. Deletions cut 5 bases from V and 8 bases from J, with 16 bases between. Per the germline V gene, CDR1 is MNHEY and CDR2 is SVGEGT. CDR3 sequence reads: CASSPPTRMDEQFF. CDR3 in DNA: TGTGCCAGCAGTCCCCCGACTAGGATGGATGAGCAGTTCTTC.

This clonotype appeared many times. V is TRBV5-1 and J is TRBJ2-5; no clear D. The CDR3 contains 13 residues. V dropped 1 base and J dropped 5 bases, with 9 bases sitting between them. Germline-derived CDR1 and CDR2 are SGHRS and YFSETQ. The CDR3 DNA reads as TGCGCCAGCAGCTTGATGGGGTCGGAGACCCAGTACTTC. It specifies CASSLMGSETQYF.

This clonotype was counted at least ten times. The chain employs TRBV10-3 and TRBJ2-7; TRBD2 might be the D (6 bases). Trimming shortened V by 11 bases and J by 4 bases, and 18 bases separated the two germline ends. Germline V CDR1 and CDR2: ENHRY, SYGVKD. The CDR3 is 13 amino acids. CDR3 bases: TGTGCCTCCGGCAGAGGAGGAGGGTACGAGCAGTACTTC. As protein: CASGRGGGYEQYF.

This clonotype was counted a few times. The J gene is TRBJ2-2, the V gene TRBV20-1, with D maybe TRBD2 (5 bases). This CDR3 spans 16 amino acids. Between the trimmed V and J ends, which lost 6 bases and 1 base, there was a span of 18 bases. The germline gives CDR1 DFQATT, CDR2 SNEGSKA (reference sequence). CDR3 in DNA: TGCAGTGCCGCACTAGTCGAGGGCCAGAACACCGGGGAGCTGTTTTTT. It translates to CSAALVEGQNTGELFF.

This clonotype showed up just once. V and J are TRBV20-1 and TRBJ2-2; tentative D call: TRBD2 (6 bases). Germline CDR1 and CDR2: DFQATT and SNEGSKA (reference sequence). The CDR3 runs 17 residues. Trimming removed 0 bases from V and 5 bases from J, with 19 bases in between. The CDR3, as DNA: TGCAGTGCTAGAGATCGCATTAGCGGAGGGGCGACCGGGGAGCTGTTTTTT. Translating gives CSARDRISGGATGELFF.

The CDR3 here is CASGRTGLYNEQFF. The CDR3 DNA sequence: TGTGCCAGTGGGAGGACAGGGCTTTACAATGAGCAGTTCTTC. This chain uses TRBV19 with TRBJ2-1; 8 bases are a match to TRBD1. Trimming at V came to 8 bases and at J to 4 bases, leaving 7 bases not matched to a gene. The germline V gene encodes CDR1 LNHDA and CDR2 SQIVND (reference sequence). This CDR3 spans 14 amino acids. The full variable domain, with the rest looked up from reference TRBV19 and TRBJ2-1, is DGGITQSPKYLFRKEGQNVTLSCEQNLNHDAMYWYRQDPGQGLRLIYYSQIVNDFQKGDIAEGYSVSREKKESFPLTVTSAQKNPTAFYLCASGRTGLYNEQFFGPGTRLTVL.

The genes are TRBV18 and TRBJ2-4; D could derive from TRBD1 or TRBD2 (5 bases each). The CDR3 totals 14 residues. Per germline, CDR1 KGHSH and CDR2 LQKENI. The ends were cut back, 3 bases at V and 5 bases at J, with 11 bases in the middle. The DNA for the CDR3 is TGTGCCAGCTCACCCCTGGGACCGGAAAACATTCAGTACTTC. The encoded protein is CASSPLGPENIQYF.

The CDR3 sequence: CGGDGYNEQFF. The CDR3 DNA reads TGCGGGGGGGACGGCTACAATGAGCAGTTCTTC. This chain links TRBV29-1 with TRBJ2-1; 7 bases line up with TRBD2. Germline-derived CDR1 and CDR2 are SQVTM and ANQGSEA. The CDR3 totals 11 residues.

This clonotype was recorded a few times. This sequence joins TRBV5-5 and TRBJ2-1, with D perhaps matching TRBD2 (6 bases). The CDR3 has 16 residues. Deletions cut 0 bases from V and 6 bases from J, with 16 bases between. Germline V gene data show CDR1 as SGHKS and CDR2 as YYEKEE (reference sequence). CDR3 sequence (DNA): TGTGCCAGCAGCTTGGCCGACGGGAGAAGCCTCAATGAGCAGTTCTTC. Translated, it gives CASSLADGRSLNEQFF.